The 20 T cell receptor beta chains presented below share a single source sample, sequenced in a study of Graves' ophthalmopathy and Graves' hyperthyroidism. TCR beta CDR3 amplification used RNA transcripts. An opening RT-PCR round employed HTBI primers and preceded a second-round multiplex PCR. TCRdb re-called the multiplex PCR reads with MiXCR, one entry per CDR3 protein. The repertoire holds some 360,000 distinct CDR3 sequences, with about 18% as singletons. The sample was peripheral blood. Source of these receptors: an adult woman with stable Graves' hyperthyroidism.

This clonotype was found many times. This chain joins TRBV10-3 and TRBJ2-7; D is unclear. The CDR3 has 12 amino acids. The V and J ends lost 1 base and 12 bases respectively, with 13 bases between them. Looked up from germline, CDR1 is ENHRY and CDR2 is SYGVKD. CDR3 loop: CAISEWGGPGYF. CDR3 nucleotides: TGTGCCATCAGTGAGTGGGGTGGCCCGGGGTACTTC.

The chain has TRBV4-3 and TRBJ1-1; the D is unclear. The CDR3 contains 16 residues. V lost 0 bases and J lost 1, with 12 bases in between. Germline V gene data show CDR1 as LGHNA and CDR2 as YSLEER. The CDR3 DNA reads TGCGCCAGCAGCCAAGATATAGTGCGAAGGAACACTGAAGCTTTCTTT. Amino acids: CASSQDIVRRNTEAFF.

This clonotype has a count of ten or more. The chain recombines TRBV12-3 or TRBV12-4 with TRBJ2-5, with D unresolved. V gave up 5 bases and J gave up 2 bases, with 12 bases separating them. This CDR3 contains 14 residues. This CDR3 is CASSLAKVQETQYF. For the CDR3, the DNA is TGTGCCAGCAGTCTCGCGAAGGTTCAAGAGACCCAGTACTTC.

This clonotype appeared many times. The chain joins TRBV28 to TRBJ2-7; D is undetermined. Germline-derived CDR1 and CDR2 are MDHEN and SYDVKM. This CDR3 is 13 amino acids long. Between the trimmed V and J ends, which lost 4 bases and 5 bases, there was a span of 12 bases. This CDR3 reads CASSSPLDHEQYF. DNA for the CDR3: TGTGCCAGCAGTTCCCCGCTCGATCACGAGCAGTACTTC.

This clonotype was counted many times. The chain recombines TRBV27 with TRBJ2-7; D call uncertain. CDR3 length: 14 residues. V lost 4 bases to trimming and J lost 0 bases, with 10 bases between them. Germline values: CDR1 MNHEY, CDR2 SMNVEV (reference sequence). The CDR3 DNA is TGTGCCAGCAGTTCACCGAGTAGCTCCTACGAGCAGTACTTC. This gives the protein CASSSPSSSYEQYF.

On this clonotype: A read error may be the cause here, since a much bigger clone is one base away. No conserved phenylalanine or tryptophan is present at the end of the CDR3, so a read error is the likely explanation. This chain connects TRBV4-1 to TRBJ1-1; D is uncertain. This CDR3 region has 14 residues. V was shortened by 1 base and J by 3 bases, with 9 bases between the two germline ends. Germline V gene sequence: CDR1 MGHRA, CDR2 YSYEKL. The CDR3 nucleotides read TGCGCCAGCAGCCAAGCCCCCCGGGACACTGAAGCTTTCGTT. Protein product: CASSQAPRDTEAFV.

This clonotype showed up many times. The genes are TRBV2 and TRBJ2-2; 8 nucleotides match TRBD1. Germline CDR1 reads SNHLY; CDR2 reads FYNNEI. Trimming removed 8 bases from V and 4 bases from J; junction bases left unmatched: 9. The CDR3 runs to 15 residues. The CDR3 nucleotides read TGTGCCAGCCTTATCGAGCAGGGGGCCACCGGGGAGCTGTTTTTT. The encoded protein is CASLIEQGATGELFF. The full variable domain, in which reference TRBV2 and TRBJ2-2 provide the parts outside the CDR3, is EPEVTQTPSHQVTQMGQEVILRCVPISNHLYFYWYRQILGQKVEFLVSFYNNEISEKSEIFDDQFSVERPDGSNFTLKIRSTKLEDSAMYFCASLIEQGATGELFFGEGSRLTVL.

The sample holds many counts of this clonotype. The rearrangement joins TRBV30 to TRBJ1-5, with D tentatively TRBD1 (6 bases). This CDR3 comprises 16 residues. The germline V gene encodes CDR1 GTSNPN and CDR2 SVGIG (reference sequence). The V gene lost 3 bases and the J gene lost 3 bases, with 18 bases spanning the gap. CDR3 loop: CAWRSSTGKYNQPQHF. CDR3 DNA: TGTGCCTGGAGGTCGTCAACAGGGAAGTACAATCAGCCCCAGCATTTT.

This clonotype occurred many times. The chain has TRBV30 and TRBJ1-2; D unclear. Germline V lookup: CDR1 GTSNPN, CDR2 SVGIG (reference sequence). Trimming left V 3 bases short and J 5 bases short, with 10 bases between. The CDR3 totals 12 residues. CDR3 amino acids: CAWSGSVYGYTF. In DNA, the CDR3 is TGTGCCTGGAGCGGATCAGTTTATGGCTACACCTTC.

This clonotype was detected many times. The J gene is TRBJ1-2, the V gene TRBV12-3 or TRBV12-4; unclear D gene. The length of the CDR3 is 13 residues. The ends were cut back, 5 bases at V and 4 bases at J, with 11 bases in the middle. The CDR3 region is CASSADGLYGYTF. The CDR3 DNA follows: TGTGCCAGCAGTGCCGATGGACTCTATGGCTACACCTTC.

At least ten counts were recorded for this clonotype. This chain links TRBV20-1 with TRBJ2-7; the D gene is possibly TRBD2 (5 bases). Trimming took 5 bases from V and 6 from J, leaving 14 bases between them. Germline values: CDR1 DFQATT, CDR2 SNEGSKA (reference sequence). CDR3 size: 12 residues. The CDR3 region is CSAGGPTGEQYF. The CDR3 nucleotides read TGCAGTGCTGGAGGACCGACGGGCGAGCAGTACTTC.

This clonotype was seen many times. This chain uses TRBV14 with TRBJ1-2; D not resolved. Germline V CDR1 and CDR2: SGHDN, FVKESK. The CDR3 has 12 amino acids. V gave up 5 bases and J gave up 8 bases, with 12 bases separating them. The CDR3: CASSRSLWGYTF. The CDR3, as DNA: TGTGCCAGCAGCAGGTCACTTTGGGGCTACACCTTC.

This chain uses TRBV19 with TRBJ2-5, with D possibly being TRBD2 (6 bases). The CDR3 is 14 amino acids. In germline, CDR1 is LNHDA, CDR2 SQIVND (reference sequence). Trimming pared 1 base from V and 4 bases from J, leaving 10 bases between. For the CDR3, the DNA is TGTGCCAGTAGTATAGCGGGAGAAGGAGAGACCCAGTACTTC. Protein sequence: CASSIAGEGETQYF.

This clonotype has at least ten counts. The J gene is TRBJ2-7, the V gene TRBV7-9; D is possibly TRBD1 or TRBD2 (5 bases each). V was pared by 5 bases and J by 2 bases, with 13 bases between. Germline V gene sequence: CDR1 SEHNR, CDR2 FQNEAQ (reference sequence). CDR3 length equals 14 residues. CDR3: CASSPRDGPYEQYF. Written as DNA, the CDR3 is TGTGCCAGCAGCCCAAGGGACGGGCCCTACGAGCAGTACTTC. The complete variable domain, with remaining parts taken from reference TRBV7-9 and TRBJ2-7, reads DTGVSQNPRHKITKRGQNVTFRCDPISEHNRLYWYRQTLGQGPEFLTYFQNEAQLEKSRLLSDRFSAERPKGSFSTLEIQRTEQGDSAMYLCASSPRDGPYEQYFGPGTRLTVT.

The V gene is TRBV6-2 or TRBV6-3, the J gene TRBJ2-6; perhaps TRBD2 as D (6 bases). V was clipped by 0 bases and J by 0 bases, with 18 bases between them. Germline V lookup: CDR1 MNHEY, CDR2 SVGEGT. CDR3 size: 20 residues. As DNA, the CDR3 is TGTGCCAGCAGTTACTCTGGGGGAGAGTACGGGGGCTCTGGGGCCAACGTCCTGACTTTC. Translated, it gives CASSYSGGEYGGSGANVLTF.

This clonotype was found a few times. The rearrangement joins TRBV28 to TRBJ2-2, with no clear D. CDR3 size: 14 residues. The V end lost 3 bases, the J end lost 2 bases, and 7 bases lay between the germline ends. Germline V gene lookup returns CDR1 MDHEN and CDR2 SYDVKM. The CDR3 DNA is TGTGCCAGCAGTTTGGAAGACAACACCGGGGAGCTGTTTTTT. It yields the protein CASSLEDNTGELFF.

This clonotype was observed a few times. The chain has TRBV3-1 and TRBJ2-5; TRBD2 aligns across 8 bases. The CDR3 covers 15 residues. Germline trimming cut 3 bases from V and 4 bases from J; bases unmatched to any gene: 7. Germline V CDR1 and CDR2: LGHDT, YNNKEL (reference sequence). The CDR3 DNA is TGTGCCAGCAGCCAGAGCGGGAGTAGGGGAGAGACCCAGTACTTC. It is translated as CASSQSGSRGETQYF.

This clonotype showed up just a few times. The germline gene is not matched at one end of the junction; a read error may be the cause. The chain recombines TRBV11-3 with TRBJ2-7; D unclear. Germline assignment: CDR1 SGHNT and CDR2 YENEEA. The CDR3 sequence is 14 residues long. CDR3 coding DNA: TGTGTCAGCAGCTTAGATCCAGGCTCCTACGAGCAGTACTTC. The encoded protein is CVSSLDPGSYEQYF.

There are a few counts of this clonotype. This sequence may be a read error, since a much larger clone differs from it by one base. The chain combines TRBV6-1 with TRBJ1-2; weak D call: TRBD1 (6 bases). CDR1 and CDR2 (germline): MNHNS, SASEGT. The CDR3 consists of 12 residues. CDR3: CASGGAGRGFTF. CDR3 nucleotides: TGTGCCAGCGGGGGGGCAGGAAGAGGCTTCACCTTC.

There are many counts of this clonotype. The chain couples TRBV7-3 to TRBJ2-7; TRBD1 matches 7 bases. CDR1 and CDR2 from the germline V gene are SGHTA and FQGTGA. The CDR3 has 14 amino acids. Germline trimming cut 2 bases from V and 6 bases from J; bases unmatched to any gene: 7. CDR3 DNA: TGTGCCAGCAGCTTAGCGTACAGGGGTGGCGAGCAGTACTTC. Protein product: CASSLAYRGGEQYF.